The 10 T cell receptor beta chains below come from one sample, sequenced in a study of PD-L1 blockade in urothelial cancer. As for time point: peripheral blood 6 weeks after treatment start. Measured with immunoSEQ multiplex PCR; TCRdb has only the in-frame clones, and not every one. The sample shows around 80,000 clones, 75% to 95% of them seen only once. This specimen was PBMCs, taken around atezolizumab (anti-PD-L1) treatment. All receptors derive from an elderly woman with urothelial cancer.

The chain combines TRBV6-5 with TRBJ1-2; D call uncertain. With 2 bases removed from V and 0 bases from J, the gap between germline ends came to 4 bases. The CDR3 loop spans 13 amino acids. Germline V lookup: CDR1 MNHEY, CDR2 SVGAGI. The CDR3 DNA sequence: TGTGCCAGCAGTTACATAGCTAACTATGGCTACACCTTC. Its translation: CASSYIANYGYTF.

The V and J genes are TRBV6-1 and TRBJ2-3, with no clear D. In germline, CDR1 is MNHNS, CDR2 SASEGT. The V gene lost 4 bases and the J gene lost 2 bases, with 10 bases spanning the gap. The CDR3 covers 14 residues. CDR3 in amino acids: CASSGRLFTDTQYF. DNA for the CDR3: TGTGCCAGCAGTGGGCGGCTGTTCACAGATACGCAGTATTTT.

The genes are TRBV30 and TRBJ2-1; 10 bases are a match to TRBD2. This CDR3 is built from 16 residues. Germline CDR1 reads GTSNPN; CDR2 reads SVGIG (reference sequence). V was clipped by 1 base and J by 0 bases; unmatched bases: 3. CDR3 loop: CAWSGSGRASYNEQFF. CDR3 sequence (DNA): TGTGCCTGGAGTGGGAGCGGGAGGGCCTCCTACAATGAGCAGTTCTTC.

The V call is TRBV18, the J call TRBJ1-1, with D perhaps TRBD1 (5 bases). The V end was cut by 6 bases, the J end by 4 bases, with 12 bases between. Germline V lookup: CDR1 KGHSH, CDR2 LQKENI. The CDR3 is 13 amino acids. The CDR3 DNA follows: TGTGCCAGCTCCCCCCGGGGGGGCACTGAAGCTTTCTTT. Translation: CASSPRGGTEAFF.

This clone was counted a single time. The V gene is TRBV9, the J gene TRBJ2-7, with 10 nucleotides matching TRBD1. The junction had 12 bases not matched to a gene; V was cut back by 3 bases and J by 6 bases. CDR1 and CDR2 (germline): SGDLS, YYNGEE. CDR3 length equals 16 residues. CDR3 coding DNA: TGTGCCAGCAGCGCCACTAGGGACAGGGGAAAGAGCGAGCAGTACTTC. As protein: CASSATRDRGKSEQYF.

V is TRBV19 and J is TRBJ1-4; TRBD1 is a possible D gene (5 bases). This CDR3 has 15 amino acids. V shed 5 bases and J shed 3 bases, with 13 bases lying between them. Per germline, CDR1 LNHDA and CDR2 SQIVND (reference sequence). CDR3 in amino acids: CASSPRIGANEKLFF. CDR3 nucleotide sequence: TGTGCCAGTAGTCCTCGTATAGGGGCTAATGAAAAACTGTTTTTT.

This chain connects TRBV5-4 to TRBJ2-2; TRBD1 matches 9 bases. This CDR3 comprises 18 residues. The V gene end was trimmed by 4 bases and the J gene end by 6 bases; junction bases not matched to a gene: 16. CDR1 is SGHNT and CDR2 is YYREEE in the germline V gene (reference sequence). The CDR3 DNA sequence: TGTGCCAGCAGCAGCCGTAGGGGACAGGGTATAATCCCCGGGGAGCTGTTTTTT. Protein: CASSSRRGQGIIPGELFF.

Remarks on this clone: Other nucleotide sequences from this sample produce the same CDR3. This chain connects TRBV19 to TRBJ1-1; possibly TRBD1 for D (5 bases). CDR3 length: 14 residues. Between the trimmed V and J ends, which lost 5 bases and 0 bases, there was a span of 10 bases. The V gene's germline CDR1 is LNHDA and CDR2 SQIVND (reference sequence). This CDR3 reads CASSPAGVNTEAFF. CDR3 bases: TGTGCCAGTAGTCCAGCGGGGGTGAACACTGAAGCTTTCTTT.

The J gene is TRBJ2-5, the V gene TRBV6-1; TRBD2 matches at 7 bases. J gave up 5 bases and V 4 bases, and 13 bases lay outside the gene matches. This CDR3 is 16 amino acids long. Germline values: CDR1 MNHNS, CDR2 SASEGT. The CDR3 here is CASSVGPTGGSETQYF. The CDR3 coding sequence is TGTGCCAGCAGTGTGGGGCCAACGGGAGGCTCCGAGACCCAGTACTTC.

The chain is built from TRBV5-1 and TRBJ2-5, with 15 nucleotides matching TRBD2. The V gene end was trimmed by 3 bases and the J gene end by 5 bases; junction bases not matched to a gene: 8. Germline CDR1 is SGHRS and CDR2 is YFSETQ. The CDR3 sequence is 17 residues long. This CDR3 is CASSSGLAGGLRETQYF. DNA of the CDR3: TGCGCCAGCAGCTCTGGACTAGCGGGAGGGTTGAGGGAGACCCAGTACTTC.